The rows below give T cell receptor beta chains drawn from one sample of a study of CXCR3-negative and CXCR3-positive naive CD8 T cells. For each CDR3 protein, TCRdb gives one entry from its re-call of the 5' RACE reads, without DNA. The sample data list some 22,000 distinct CDR3 sequences. The sequencing sample was made of memory CD8+ T cells from blood. The receptors derive from a human donor in good health. Some clones in this sample may be carry-over from other donors' samples. CDR3s include the opening cysteine and the closing phenylalanine or tryptophan. Not every row has a clone size; where given, it reads once, few, many or a size class.

V	J	size	CDR3
TRBV20-1	TRBJ1-4	.	CSPITGEGEKLFF
TRBV20-1	TRBJ2-1	.	CSAREVSFGSSYNEQFF
TRBV7-9	TRBJ2-1	.	CASSLGTEQFF
TRBV15	TRBJ2-2	.	CATTLRTRLDTGELFF
TRBV4-3	TRBJ2-2	.	CASSHGTANTGELFF
TRBV12-3/TRBV12-4	TRBJ1-2	.	CASSPAYTGEGYGYTF
TRBV20-1	TRBJ2-1	.	CSATSGLVSYNEQFF
TRBV7-6	TRBJ2-7	.	CASSFMSGEQNEQYF
TRBV29-1	TRBJ1-3	.	CSVQEGSSRPGNTIYF
TRBV4-3	TRBJ2-3	.	CASSQDPGRGPDTQYF
TRBV4-1	TRBJ2-7	.	CASSQGTSGVYEQYF
TRBV6-6	TRBJ1-1	.	CASSLEVTEAFF
TRBV11-3	TRBJ2-1	.	CASKSGRGGHNEQFF
TRBV6-1	TRBJ1-2	.	CASSEAGTSYGYTF
TRBV27	TRBJ2-3	.	CASSLQRDTDTQYF
TRBV29-1	TRBJ1-2	.	CSVEALIGDFDGYTF
TRBV6-2/TRBV6-3	TRBJ2-1	.	CASSYSYTTSSYNEQFF
TRBV21-1	TRBJ2-7	.	CATSKAGVDIYEQYF
TRBV20-1	TRBJ1-1	.	CSARDRGERVTEAFF
TRBV15	TRBJ2-3	.	CATSRDQLAHTDTQYF
TRBV20-1	TRBJ2-6	.	CSASERGSGANVLTF
TRBV19	TRBJ2-3	.	CAIAPGHLTDTQYF
TRBV29-1	TRBJ2-1	.	CSVVGLESYNEQFF
TRBV7-9	TRBJ2-3	.	CASSAGSTDTQYF
TRBV6-2/TRBV6-3	TRBJ2-5	.	CAHGPTQETQYF
TRBV12-3/TRBV12-4	TRBJ2-1	.	CASSPGQLIDNEQFF
TRBV15	TRBJ2-7	.	CATSRDREPNEQYF
TRBV7-6	TRBJ2-1	medium-sized	CASSLAVGNEQFF
TRBV28	TRBJ2-3	.	CASSLLRTQYF
TRBV7-7	TRBJ2-7	.	CASSLFSGYEQYF
TRBV7-6	TRBJ2-1	.	CASSPYPLAGADNEQFF
TRBV5-1	TRBJ2-7	.	CASSLKLGTPDEQYF
TRBV29-1	TRBJ1-1	.	CSVDSDRGRTEAFF
TRBV6-2/TRBV6-3	TRBJ2-7	.	CASTPSYPTGAYEQYF
TRBV6-4	TRBJ1-5	.	CASSSEPHQPQHF
TRBV7-3	TRBJ2-7	.	CASSYIAGGNYEQYF